This TCR beta chain was documented in a study of blood T cells in healthy people across ages. This clonotype was observed a few times. The antigen remains unidentified. Then a second PCR, running roughly 7 to 11 cycles, was carried out with a sample-barcoded 5' primer and a J-beta primer mix. One entry per CDR3 protein results from TCRdb running MiXCR on the 5' RACE reads. The sample carries about 780,000 distinct CDR3 sequences, roughly 46% recorded once. Overall study findings and caveats: Older age went with lower TCR beta diversity per million T cells, in a roughly linear way.

Sequencing used blood. This receptor was obtained from a man at least 80 years old in good health.

CDR3 residues: CASRRSSYNSPLHF. In nucleotides, the CDR3 is TGTGCCAGCAGGCGGAGCTCCTATAATTCACCCCTCCACTTT. The V and J genes are TRBV6-5 and TRBJ1-6; D not certain. The CDR3 is made up of 14 amino acids. V gave up 6 bases and J gave up 0 bases, with 6 bases separating them. Per germline, CDR1 MNHEY and CDR2 SVGAGI.